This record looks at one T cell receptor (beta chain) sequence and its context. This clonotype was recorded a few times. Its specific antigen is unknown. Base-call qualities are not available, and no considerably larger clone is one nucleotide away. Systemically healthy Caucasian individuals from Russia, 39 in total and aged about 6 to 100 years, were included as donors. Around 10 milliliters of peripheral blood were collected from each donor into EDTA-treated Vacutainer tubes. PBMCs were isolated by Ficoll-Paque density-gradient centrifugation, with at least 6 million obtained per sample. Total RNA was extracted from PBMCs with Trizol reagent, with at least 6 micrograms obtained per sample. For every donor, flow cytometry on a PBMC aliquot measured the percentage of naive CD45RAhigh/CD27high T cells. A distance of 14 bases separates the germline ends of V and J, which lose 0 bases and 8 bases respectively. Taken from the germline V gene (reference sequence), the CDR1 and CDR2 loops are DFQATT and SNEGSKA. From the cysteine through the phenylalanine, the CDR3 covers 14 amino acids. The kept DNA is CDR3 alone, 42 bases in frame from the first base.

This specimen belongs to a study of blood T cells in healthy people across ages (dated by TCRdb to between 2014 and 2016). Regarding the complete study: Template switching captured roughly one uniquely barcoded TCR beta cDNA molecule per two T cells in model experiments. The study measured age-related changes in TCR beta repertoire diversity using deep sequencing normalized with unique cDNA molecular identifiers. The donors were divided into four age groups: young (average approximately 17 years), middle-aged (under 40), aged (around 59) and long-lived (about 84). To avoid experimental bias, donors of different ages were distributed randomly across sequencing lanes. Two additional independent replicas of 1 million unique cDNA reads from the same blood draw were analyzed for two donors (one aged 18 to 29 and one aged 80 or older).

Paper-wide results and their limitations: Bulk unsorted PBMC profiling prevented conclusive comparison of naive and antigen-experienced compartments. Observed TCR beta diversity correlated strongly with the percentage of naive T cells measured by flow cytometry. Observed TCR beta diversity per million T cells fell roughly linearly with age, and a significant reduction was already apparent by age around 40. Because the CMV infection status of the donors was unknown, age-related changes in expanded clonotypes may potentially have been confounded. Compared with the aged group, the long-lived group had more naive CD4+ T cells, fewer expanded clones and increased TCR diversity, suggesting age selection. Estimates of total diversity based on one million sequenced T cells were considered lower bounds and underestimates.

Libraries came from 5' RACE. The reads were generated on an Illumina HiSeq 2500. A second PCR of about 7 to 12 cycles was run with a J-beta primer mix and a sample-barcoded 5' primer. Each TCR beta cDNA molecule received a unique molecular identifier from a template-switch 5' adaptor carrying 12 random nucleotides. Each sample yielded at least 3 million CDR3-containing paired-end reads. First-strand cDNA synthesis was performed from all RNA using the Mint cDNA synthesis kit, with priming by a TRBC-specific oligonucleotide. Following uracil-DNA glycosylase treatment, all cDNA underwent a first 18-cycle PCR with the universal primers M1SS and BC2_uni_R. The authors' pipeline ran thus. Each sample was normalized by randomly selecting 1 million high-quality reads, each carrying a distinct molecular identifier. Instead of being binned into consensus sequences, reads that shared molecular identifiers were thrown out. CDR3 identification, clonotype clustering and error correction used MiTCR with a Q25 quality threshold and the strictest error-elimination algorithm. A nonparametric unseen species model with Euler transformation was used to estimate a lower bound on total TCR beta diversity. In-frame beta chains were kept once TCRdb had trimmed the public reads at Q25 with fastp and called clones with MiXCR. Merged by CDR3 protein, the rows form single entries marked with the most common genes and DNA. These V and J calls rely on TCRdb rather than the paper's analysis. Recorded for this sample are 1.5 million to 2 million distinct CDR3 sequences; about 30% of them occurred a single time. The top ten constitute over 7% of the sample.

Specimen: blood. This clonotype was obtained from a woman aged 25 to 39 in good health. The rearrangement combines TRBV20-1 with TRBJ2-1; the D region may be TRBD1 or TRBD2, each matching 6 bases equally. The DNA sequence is TGCAGTGCTAGAGATCCTAGGGGGGTCGATGAGCAGTTCTTC. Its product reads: CSARDPRGVDEQFF.